What follows is one T cell receptor beta chain and its context. The data stem from a study of T cell responses to AZD1222 COVID-19 vaccine. Sequencing was performed with immunoSEQ multiplex PCR; in TCRdb, only in-frame clones are kept and a portion is missing. The sample comprises 120,000 or so clones, 92% of which are singletons, and more than 13% rests with the top ten. The clonotype was recovered from an adult in good health. This sample comprised peripheral blood, obtained on day 0 of AZD1222 vaccination.

In DNA form, the CDR3 reads TGTGCCAGCAGACCAGGGGCGAGCAACAATGAGCAGTTCTTC. Amino acids: CASRPGASNNEQFF. The chain uses TRBV7-6 and TRBJ2-1; D is possibly TRBD1 (6 bases). V was trimmed by 6 bases and J by 5 bases, leaving 14 bases between them. The CDR3 runs to 14 residues. Germline loops: CDR1 SGHVS, CDR2 FNYEAQ.